The entry below describes one T cell receptor beta chain. Its specificity is unknown. In germline, CDR1 is SGDLS, CDR2 YYNGEE. The V end lost 2 bases, the J end lost 4 bases, and 9 bases lay between the germline ends. This CDR3 has 14 residues. This entry comes from a study of T cell clonotyping in hematopoietic cell transplantation. Clones were read by immunoSEQ multiplex PCR, and TCRdb kept only the in-frame ones, dropping some. Of tens of thousands of clones listed, 94% are singletons. Overall study results and limits: Graft donor and pretransplant recipient Inverse Simpson Index values predicted broader posttransplant TCR diversity. Pathologically expanded recipient clonotypes increased progressively from day 30 to day 180 as diversity fell.

The sequencing sample was made of peripheral blood mononuclear cells. The sequence was obtained from a woman in her forties or fifties in good health. Some clones in this sample may be carry-over from other donors' samples. The J gene is TRBJ2-2, the V gene TRBV9, with D uncertain. CDR3 DNA sequence: TGTGCCAGCAGCGTTGGATGGGGCACCGGGGAGCTGTTTTTT. Its translation: CASSVGWGTGELFF.